The 16 T cell receptor beta chains reported below all come from one sample, sequenced in a study of early T cells in non-severe SARS-CoV-2 infection. TCRdb passed the 5' RACE reads through MiXCR, listing each CDR3 protein once. Among tens of thousands of distinct CDR3 sequences, roughly 9.4% were seen once, and the ten largest hold just under 6%. The sample was whole blood. The receptors were sampled from an adult who was a healthcare worker with PCR-confirmed SARS-CoV-2 infection or an uninfected control (not recorded which).

CDR3 sequence (DNA): TGTGCCAGCAGCTATTACTCTGGAGCCTACGAGCAGTACTTC. Protein: CASSYYSGAYEQYF. This chain links TRBV7-9 with TRBJ2-7; D unclear. Germline V gene sequence: CDR1 SEHNR, CDR2 FQNEAQ (reference sequence). The CDR3 is made up of 14 amino acids. V was trimmed by 4 bases and J by 2 bases, leaving 12 bases between them.

The sample holds a few counts of this clonotype. V usage is TRBV6-1 and J usage is TRBJ1-5; D is undetermined. The ends were cut back, 6 bases at V and 4 bases at J, with 22 bases in the middle. CDR3 length equals 17 residues. Germline assignment: CDR1 MNHNS and CDR2 SASEGT. The CDR3 reads CASSGLNGPPENQPQHF. In DNA, the CDR3 is TGTGCCAGCAGCGGGTTGAATGGGCCCCCGGAAAATCAGCCCCAGCATTTT.

This clonotype has a count of ten or more. V is TRBV9 and J is TRBJ1-2; D ambiguous. The CDR3 is 16 amino acids. Germline V gene data show CDR1 as SGDLS and CDR2 as YYNGEE. V lost 0 bases, J lost 2 bases, and 14 bases lay in between. CDR3 nucleotides: TGTGCCAGCAGCGTAGGTGTTCCAGAAAGGAACTATGGCTACACCTTC. Translated, it gives CASSVGVPERNYGYTF.

This chain joins TRBV6-2 or TRBV6-3 and TRBJ2-1; D is perhaps TRBD2 (5 bases). V was shortened by 1 base and J by 5 bases, with 6 bases between the two germline ends. Germline V CDR1 and CDR2: MNHEY, SVGEGT. The CDR3 sequence is 13 residues long. CDR3 DNA: TGTGCCAGCAGTTACTGGGGAGACAATGAGCAGTTCTTC. It is translated as CASSYWGDNEQFF.

This clonotype was recorded at least ten times. The CDR3 sequence: CASSRTGESRELFF. CDR3 sequence (DNA): TGTGCCAGCAGTCGGACAGGGGAATCCAGGGAGCTGTTTTTT. The rearrangement uses TRBV5-6 and TRBJ2-2, with TRBD1 matching over 9 bases. Germline values: CDR1 SGHDT, CDR2 YYEEEE. The CDR3 loop spans 14 amino acids. V lost 5 bases and J lost 9; bases outside the gene matches: 8.

As DNA, the CDR3 is TGTGCCAGCAGGCAGACAGCGAACACCGGGGAGCTGTTTTTT. Translating gives CASRQTANTGELFF. The chain recombines TRBV12-3 or TRBV12-4 with TRBJ2-2; weak D call: TRBD1 (5 bases). The germline V and J ends were trimmed by 6 bases and 0 bases, with 8 bases remaining between them. This CDR3 has 14 amino acids.

The chain joins TRBV4-2 to TRBJ1-5; D might be TRBD1 (5 bases). The V gene lost 5 bases and the J gene lost 6 bases, with 17 bases spanning the gap. The CDR3 runs to 15 residues. Per the germline V gene, CDR1 is LGHNA and CDR2 is YNFKEQ. The CDR3 DNA sequence: TGTGCCAGCAGCTTCAGCCCGCAGGACACTCAGCCCCAGCATTTT. Residues: CASSFSPQDTQPQHF.

This clonotype turned up a few times. The chain recombines TRBV2 with TRBJ1-2; possible D gene TRBD1, 5 bases. The germline V gene encodes CDR1 SNHLY and CDR2 FYNNEI. With 7 bases removed from V and 8 bases from J, the gap between germline ends came to 17 bases. The CDR3 is 13 residues long. DNA of the CDR3: TGTGCCAGCAACTTGAGGGACGGGGACGGCTACACCTTC. Translated, it gives CASNLRDGDGYTF. Drawing the rest from reference TRBV2 and TRBJ1-2, the complete variable domain is EPEVTQTPSHQVTQMGQEVILRCVPISNHLYFYWYRQILGQKVEFLVSFYNNEISEKSEIFDDQFSVERPDGSNFTLKIRSTKLEDSAMYFCASNLRDGDGYTFGSGTRLTVV.

This clonotype was recorded at least ten times. J is TRBJ1-5 and V is TRBV27; no definite D call. The germline V gene has CDR1 MNHEY and CDR2 SMNVEV (reference sequence). The CDR3 runs 10 residues. Deletions cut 7 bases from V and 6 bases from J, with 4 bases between. CDR3 amino acids: CASKGQPQHF. The CDR3 DNA reads TGTGCCAGCAAGGGTCAGCCCCAGCATTTT.

This clonotype was observed a handful of times. CDR3 DNA: TGTGCCAGCAGGGAACCCCCTGGAGAGGCACCCCACGGGGAGCTGTTTTTT. The encoded protein is CASREPPGEAPHGELFF. The V call is TRBV25-1, the J call TRBJ2-2; D not resolved. Looked up from germline, CDR1 is MGHDK and CDR2 is SYGVNS. With 6 bases removed from V and 7 bases from J, the gap between germline ends came to 24 bases. The CDR3 has 17 residues.

A remark on this clonotype: Being one base from a much bigger clone, this may be a read error. The chain joins TRBV24-1 to TRBJ2-3; D ambiguous. This CDR3 region has 14 residues. CDR1 and CDR2 from the germline V gene are KGHDR and SFDVKD. CDR3 DNA: TGTACCACCAGTGATCGGACCCTGTTAGATACGCAGTATTTT. It is translated as CTTSDRTLLDTQYF.

Many counts were recorded for this clonotype. The CDR3 DNA reads as TGTGCCAGCAGCGTTTATGGGGCCGCCGCCGACGAGCAGTACTTC. Its translation is CASSVYGAAADEQYF. V usage is TRBV9 and J usage is TRBJ2-7; D is possibly TRBD1 (5 bases). This CDR3 contains 15 residues. Germline V gives CDR1 SGDLS, CDR2 YYNGEE. V gave up 2 bases and J gave up 5 bases, with 17 bases separating them. The full variable domain, in which reference TRBV9 and TRBJ2-7 provide the parts outside the CDR3, is DSGVTQTPKHLITATGQRVTLRCSPRSGDLSVYWYQQSLDQGLQFLIQYYNGEERAKGNILERFSAQQFPDLHSELNLSSLELGDSALYFCASSVYGAAADEQYFGPGTRLTVT.

This clonotype was observed a few times. One end of the junction varies from germline; a read error may be responsible. DNA for the CDR3: TGTGCCAGTAGTAGAACGGAGCTTCAATATTCAACCCTCCACTTT. Its protein product is CASSRTELQYSTLHF. The chain is built from TRBV19 and TRBJ1-6; D remains ambiguous. Germline loops: CDR1 LNHDA, CDR2 SQIVND (reference sequence). CDR3 size: 15 residues.

This clonotype turned up a few times. The V call is TRBV9, the J call TRBJ2-7; D is undetermined. This CDR3 comprises 14 residues. Germline CDR1 SGDLS, CDR2 YYNGEE. The germline V and J ends were trimmed by 0 bases and 0 bases, with 7 bases remaining between them. DNA for the CDR3: TGTGCCAGCAGCGTAGATCACAGCTCCTACGAGCAGTACTTC. As protein: CASSVDHSSYEQYF.

This clonotype occurred many times. V usage is TRBV7-9 and J usage is TRBJ2-2; D is possibly TRBD1 (5 bases). The CDR3 loop spans 14 amino acids. Trimming took off 5 bases at V and 6 bases at J, with 13 bases between the two ends. Germline V gives CDR1 SEHNR, CDR2 FQNEAQ (reference sequence). This CDR3 reads CASSPQGVAGELFF. In DNA form, the CDR3 reads TGTGCCAGCAGCCCTCAGGGTGTCGCCGGGGAGCTGTTTTTT.

Many counts were recorded for this clonotype. The gene calls are TRBV5-1 and TRBJ1-2; 9 bases map to TRBD1. V trimming: 4 bases; J trimming: 4 bases; junction bases outside the gene matches: 8. Germline CDR1 SGHRS, CDR2 YFSETQ. The CDR3 runs to 15 residues. CDR3 in DNA: TGCGCCAGCAGCAACCACACAGGGGGCAGCTATGGCTACACCTTC. It specifies CASSNHTGGSYGYTF.